This TCR beta chain was documented in a study of blood T cell repertoires in COVID-19. Cohort placement rested on clinical history that participants reported themselves. In the original processing: From reference gene primer amplification, estimates of nucleated cell counts were derived. Here immunoSEQ multiplex PCR was the method, and the copy in TCRdb shows in-frame clones only, minus some. V and J calls plus clone size are reproduced from that table; the DNA served to infer D and trimming. The sample has about 220,000 clones, about four fifths seen once. V dropped 4 bases and J dropped 7 bases, with 13 bases sitting between them. Germline assignment: CDR1 LGHDT and CDR2 YNNKEL (reference sequence). The CDR3 covers 13 residues. This clone was detected once.

V is TRBV3-1 (or the pseudogene TRBV3-2) and J is TRBJ1-1; no firm D call. The sequencing sample was made of PBMCs or T cells enriched from blood (not recorded which). This receptor was taken from a woman in her 40s with acute COVID-19. This chain's CDR3 is CASSLGGVGEAFF. In DNA form, the CDR3 reads TGTGCCAGCAGCCTAGGTGGAGTTGGTGAAGCTTTCTTT.